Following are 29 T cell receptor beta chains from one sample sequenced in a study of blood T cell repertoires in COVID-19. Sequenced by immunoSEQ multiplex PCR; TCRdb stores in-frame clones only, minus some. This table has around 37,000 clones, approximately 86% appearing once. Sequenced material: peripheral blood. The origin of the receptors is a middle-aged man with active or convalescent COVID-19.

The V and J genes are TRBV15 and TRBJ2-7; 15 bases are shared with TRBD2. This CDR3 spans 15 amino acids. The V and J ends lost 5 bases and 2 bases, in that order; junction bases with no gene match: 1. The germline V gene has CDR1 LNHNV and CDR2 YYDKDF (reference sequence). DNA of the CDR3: TGTGCCACCAGCGGGACTAGCGGGAGGCCCTACGAGCAGTACTTC. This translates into CATSGTSGRPYEQYF.

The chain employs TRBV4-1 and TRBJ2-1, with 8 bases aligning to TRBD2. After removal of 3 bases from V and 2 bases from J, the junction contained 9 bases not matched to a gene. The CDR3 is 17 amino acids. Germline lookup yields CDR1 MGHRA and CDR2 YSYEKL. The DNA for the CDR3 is TGCGCCAGCAGCCACCCCAGGGGAGCGGGGGCCTACAATGAGCAGTTCTTC. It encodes CASSHPRGAGAYNEQFF.

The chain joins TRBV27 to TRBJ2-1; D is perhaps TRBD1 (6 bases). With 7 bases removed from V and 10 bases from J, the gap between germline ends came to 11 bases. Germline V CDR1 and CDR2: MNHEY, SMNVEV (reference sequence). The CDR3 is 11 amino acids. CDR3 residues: CASISGTEQFF. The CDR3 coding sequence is TGTGCCAGCATCTCCGGGACAGAGCAGTTCTTC.

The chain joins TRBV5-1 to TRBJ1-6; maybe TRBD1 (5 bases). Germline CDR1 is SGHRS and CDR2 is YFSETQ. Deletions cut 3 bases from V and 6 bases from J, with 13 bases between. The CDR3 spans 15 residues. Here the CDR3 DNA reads TGCGCCAGCAGCTCCAGGGTTTCGTCTAATTCACCCCTCCACTTT. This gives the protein CASSSRVSSNSPLHF.

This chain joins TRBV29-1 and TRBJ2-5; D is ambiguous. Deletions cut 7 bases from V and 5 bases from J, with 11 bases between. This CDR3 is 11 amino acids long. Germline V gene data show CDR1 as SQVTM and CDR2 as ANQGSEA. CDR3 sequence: CSALWRETQYF. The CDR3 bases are TGCAGCGCTCTTTGGCGGGAGACCCAGTACTTC.

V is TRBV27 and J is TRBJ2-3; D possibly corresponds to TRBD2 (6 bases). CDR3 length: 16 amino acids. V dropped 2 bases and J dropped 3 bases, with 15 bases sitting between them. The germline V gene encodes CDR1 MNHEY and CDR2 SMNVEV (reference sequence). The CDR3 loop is CASSLLASVGTDTQYF. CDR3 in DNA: TGTGCCAGCAGTTTACTAGCGTCCGTTGGTACAGATACGCAGTATTTT.

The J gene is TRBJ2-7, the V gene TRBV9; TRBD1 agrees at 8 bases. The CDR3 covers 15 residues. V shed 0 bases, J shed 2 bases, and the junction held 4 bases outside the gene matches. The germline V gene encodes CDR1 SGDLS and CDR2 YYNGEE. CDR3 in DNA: TGTGCCAGCAGCGTAGTGGGGACAGGCCCCTACGAGCAGTACTTC. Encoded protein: CASSVVGTGPYEQYF.

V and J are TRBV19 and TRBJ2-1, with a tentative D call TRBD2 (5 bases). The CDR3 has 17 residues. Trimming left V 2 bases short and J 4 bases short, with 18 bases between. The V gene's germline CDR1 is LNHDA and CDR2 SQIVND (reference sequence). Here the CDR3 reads CASSIKGPSTIYNEQFF. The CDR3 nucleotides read TGTGCCAGTAGTATAAAAGGGCCTAGCACAATATACAATGAGCAGTTCTTC.

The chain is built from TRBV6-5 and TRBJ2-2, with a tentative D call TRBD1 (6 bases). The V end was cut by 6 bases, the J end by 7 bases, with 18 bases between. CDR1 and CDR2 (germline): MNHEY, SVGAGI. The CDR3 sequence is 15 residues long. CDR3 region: CASRVYRDLGGELFF. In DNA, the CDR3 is TGTGCCAGCAGGGTATACAGGGATCTGGGCGGGGAGCTGTTTTTT.

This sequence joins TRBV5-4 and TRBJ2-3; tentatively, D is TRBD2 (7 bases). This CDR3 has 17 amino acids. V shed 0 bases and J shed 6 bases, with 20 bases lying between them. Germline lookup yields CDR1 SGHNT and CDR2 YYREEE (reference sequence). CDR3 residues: CASSLAPGAGAGDTQYF. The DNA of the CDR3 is TGTGCCAGCAGCTTGGCCCCGGGCGCGGGGGCAGGGGATACGCAGTATTTT. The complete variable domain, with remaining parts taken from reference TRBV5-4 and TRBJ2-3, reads ETGVTQSPTHLIKTRGQQVTLRCSSQSGHNTVSWYQQALGQGPQFIFQYYREEENGRGNFPPRFSGLQFPNYSSELNVNALELDDSALYLCASSLAPGAGAGDTQYFGPGTRLTVL.

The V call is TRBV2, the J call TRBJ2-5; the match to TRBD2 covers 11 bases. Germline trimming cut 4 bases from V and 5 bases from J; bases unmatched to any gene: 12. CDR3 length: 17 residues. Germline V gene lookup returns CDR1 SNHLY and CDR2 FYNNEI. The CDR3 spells CASSVVAGGPTSETQYF. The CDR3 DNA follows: TGTGCCAGCAGTGTTGTAGCGGGAGGGCCTACATCTGAGACCCAGTACTTC.

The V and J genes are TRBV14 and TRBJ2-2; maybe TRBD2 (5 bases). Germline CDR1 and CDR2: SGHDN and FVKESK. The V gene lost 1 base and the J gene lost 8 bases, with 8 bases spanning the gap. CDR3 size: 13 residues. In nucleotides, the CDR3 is TGTGCCAGCAGCCAAGTGGGAGTGGGGGAGCTGTTTTTT. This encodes CASSQVGVGELFF.

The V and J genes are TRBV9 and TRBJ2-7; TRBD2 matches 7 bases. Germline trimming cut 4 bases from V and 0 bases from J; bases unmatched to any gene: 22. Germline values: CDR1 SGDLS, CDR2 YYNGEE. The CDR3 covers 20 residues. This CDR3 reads CASSFPPASGLFALSYEQYF. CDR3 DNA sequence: TGTGCCAGCAGCTTCCCCCCGGCTAGCGGCCTTTTTGCCCTCTCCTACGAGCAGTACTTC.

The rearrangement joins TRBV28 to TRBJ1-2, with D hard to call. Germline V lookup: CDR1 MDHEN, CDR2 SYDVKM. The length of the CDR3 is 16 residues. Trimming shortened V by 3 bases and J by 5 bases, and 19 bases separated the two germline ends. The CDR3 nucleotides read TGTGCCAGCAGTTTTTTATCCGAGGACTCTACTTATGGCTACACCTTC. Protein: CASSFLSEDSTYGYTF.

The CDR3 is CASSHTGTGGYEQFF. The CDR3 bases are TGCGCCAGCAGCCACACCGGGACAGGGGGCTATGAGCAGTTCTTC. V gene TRBV4-1 combines with J gene TRBJ2-1; 12 bases agree with TRBD1. Germline loops: CDR1 MGHRA, CDR2 YSYEKL. The CDR3 extends over 15 amino acids. V shed 3 bases and J 8 bases; nucleotides not matched to a gene: 5.

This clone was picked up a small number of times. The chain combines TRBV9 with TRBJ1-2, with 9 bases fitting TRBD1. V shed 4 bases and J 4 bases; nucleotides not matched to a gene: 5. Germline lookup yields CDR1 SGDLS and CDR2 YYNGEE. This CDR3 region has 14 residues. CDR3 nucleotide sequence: TGTGCCAGCAGCCCTGGACAGGGGCCCTATGGCTACACCTTC. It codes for CASSPGQGPYGYTF.

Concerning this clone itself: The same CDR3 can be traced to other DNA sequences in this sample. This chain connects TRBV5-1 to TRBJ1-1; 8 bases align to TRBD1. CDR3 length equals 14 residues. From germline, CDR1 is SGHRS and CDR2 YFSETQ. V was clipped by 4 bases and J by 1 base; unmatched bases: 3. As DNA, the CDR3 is TGCGCCAGCAGCCCCGGGACAGGGAACACTGAAGCTTTCTTT. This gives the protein CASSPGTGNTEAFF.

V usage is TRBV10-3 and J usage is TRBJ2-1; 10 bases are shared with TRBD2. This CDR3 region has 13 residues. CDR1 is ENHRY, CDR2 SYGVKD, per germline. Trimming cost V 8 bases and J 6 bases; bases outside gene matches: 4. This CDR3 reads CAILAGVGNEQFF. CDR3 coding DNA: TGTGCCATCCTAGCGGGAGTTGGCAATGAGCAGTTCTTC.

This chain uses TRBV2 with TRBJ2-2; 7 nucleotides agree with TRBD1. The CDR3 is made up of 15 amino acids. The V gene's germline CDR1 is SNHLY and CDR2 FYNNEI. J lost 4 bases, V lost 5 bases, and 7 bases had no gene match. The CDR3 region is CASSTDRAVTGELFF. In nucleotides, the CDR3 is TGTGCCAGCAGTACTGACAGGGCGGTCACCGGGGAGCTGTTTTTT.

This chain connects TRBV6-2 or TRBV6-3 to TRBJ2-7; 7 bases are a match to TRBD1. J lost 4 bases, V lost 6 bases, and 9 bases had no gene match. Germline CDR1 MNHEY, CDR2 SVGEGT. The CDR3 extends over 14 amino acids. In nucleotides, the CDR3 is TGTGCCAGCAGCCGGACAGGCGCAGGTTACGAGCAGTACTTC. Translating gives CASSRTGAGYEQYF.

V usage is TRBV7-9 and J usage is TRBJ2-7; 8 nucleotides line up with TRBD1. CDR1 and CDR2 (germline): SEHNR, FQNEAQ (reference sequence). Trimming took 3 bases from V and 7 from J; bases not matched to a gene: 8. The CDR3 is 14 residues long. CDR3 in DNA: TGTGCCAGCAGCTTGGGCGGACAGGGTTGGGAGCAGTACTTC. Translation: CASSLGGQGWEQYF.

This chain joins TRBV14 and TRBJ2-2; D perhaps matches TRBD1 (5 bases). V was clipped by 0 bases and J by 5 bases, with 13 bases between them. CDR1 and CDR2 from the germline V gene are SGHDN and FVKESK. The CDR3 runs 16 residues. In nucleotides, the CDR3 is TGTGCCAGCAGCCAAGAGGAACAGGAACTGACCGGGGAGCTGTTTTTT. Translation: CASSQEEQELTGELFF.

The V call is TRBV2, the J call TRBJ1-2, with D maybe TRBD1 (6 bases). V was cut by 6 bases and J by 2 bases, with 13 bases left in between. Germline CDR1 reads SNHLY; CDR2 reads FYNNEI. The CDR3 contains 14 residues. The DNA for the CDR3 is TGTGCCAGCAGGATACAGGGAACCAACTATGGCTACACCTTC. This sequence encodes CASRIQGTNYGYTF.

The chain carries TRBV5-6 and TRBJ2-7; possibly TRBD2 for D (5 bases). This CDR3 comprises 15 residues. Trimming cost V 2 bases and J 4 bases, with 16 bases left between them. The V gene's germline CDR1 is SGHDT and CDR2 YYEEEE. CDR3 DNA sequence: TGTGCCAGCAGCTTCGGGGTACTTCGCCGATACGAGCAGTACTTC. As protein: CASSFGVLRRYEQYF.

The CDR3 here is CATSDFVVNEQFF. The CDR3 bases are TGTGCCACCAGTGATTTCGTCGTGAATGAGCAGTTCTTC. The gene calls are TRBV24-1 and TRBJ2-1; D gene uncertain. CDR3 length: 13 amino acids. Trimming took 1 base from V and 7 from J, leaving 7 bases between them. Germline lookup yields CDR1 KGHDR and CDR2 SFDVKD.

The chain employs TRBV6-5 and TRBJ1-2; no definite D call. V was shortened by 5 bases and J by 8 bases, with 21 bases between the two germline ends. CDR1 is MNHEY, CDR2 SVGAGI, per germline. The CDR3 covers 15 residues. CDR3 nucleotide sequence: TGTGCCAGCAGTAATGGAGGGAAGGGAGGTCGGGGCTACACCTTC. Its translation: CASSNGGKGGRGYTF.

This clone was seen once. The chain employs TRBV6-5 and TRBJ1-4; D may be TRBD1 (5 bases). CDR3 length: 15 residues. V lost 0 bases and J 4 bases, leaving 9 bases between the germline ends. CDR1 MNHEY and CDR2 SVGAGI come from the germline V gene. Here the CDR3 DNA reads TGTGCCAGCAGTTACTCCGGGGGGATTAATGAAAAACTGTTTTTT. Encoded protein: CASSYSGGINEKLFF.

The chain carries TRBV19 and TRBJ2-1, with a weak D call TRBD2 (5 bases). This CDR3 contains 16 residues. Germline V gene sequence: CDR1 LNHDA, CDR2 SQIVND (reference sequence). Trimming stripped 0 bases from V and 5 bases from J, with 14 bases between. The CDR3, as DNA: TGTGCCAGTAGTATAGATCCCCCGGGAAGGGACAATGAGCAGTTCTTC. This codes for CASSIDPPGRDNEQFF.

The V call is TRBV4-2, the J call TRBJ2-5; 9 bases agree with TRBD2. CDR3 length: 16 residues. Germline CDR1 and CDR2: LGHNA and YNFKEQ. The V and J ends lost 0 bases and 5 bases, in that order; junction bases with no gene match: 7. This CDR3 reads CASSQDGTSPSETQYF. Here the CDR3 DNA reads TGTGCCAGCAGCCAAGATGGGACTAGCCCCTCCGAGACCCAGTACTTC.